The rows below give T cell receptor beta chains drawn from one sample of a study of blood T cell repertoires in COVID-19. The table came from immunoSEQ multiplex PCR; TCRdb's copy has only in-frame clones and leaves some out. This table holds about 220,000 clones, 80% to 90% found once. The sample consisted of peripheral blood. These receptors all stem from a man under 40 with active or convalescent COVID-19. The CDR3 runs from the conserved cysteine through the conserved F or W. Each record gives: CDR3 protein, CDR3 DNA, V gene, D gene, clone size, J gene. The D gene is left open where the match is weak. Rows may omit the clone size; those that give it use once, few, many or a size class.

CDR3 protein: CSVESAGGGYTF
CDR3 DNA: TGCAGCGTTGAATCGGCTGGGGGCGGCTACACCTTC
V gene: TRBV29-1
D gene: -
clone size: -
J gene: TRBJ1-2

CDR3 protein: CASSQAGTGSSYEQYF
CDR3 DNA: TGCGCCAGCAGCCAAGCCGGGACAGGGAGTTCCTACGAGCAGTACTTC
V gene: TRBV4-1
D gene: TRBD1
clone size: few
J gene: TRBJ2-7

CDR3 protein: CASSSDSYYGYTF
CDR3 DNA: TGTGCCAGCAGCTCAGACAGCTACTATGGCTACACCTTC
V gene: TRBV7-8
D gene: -
clone size: -
J gene: TRBJ1-2

CDR3 protein: CASSLGQGETQYF
CDR3 DNA: TGTGCCAGCTCACTTGGCCAGGGCGAGACCCAGTACTTC
V gene: TRBV18
D gene: -
clone size: -
J gene: TRBJ2-5

CDR3 protein: CASSSDGTSGSYEQYF
CDR3 DNA: TGTGCCAGCAGCAGCGACGGGACTAGCGGGAGCTACGAGCAGTACTTC
V gene: TRBV5-6
D gene: TRBD2
clone size: -
J gene: TRBJ2-7

CDR3 protein: CASSWEVATNEKLFF
CDR3 DNA: TGTGCCAGCAGCTGGGAAGTAGCGACTAATGAAAAACTGTTTTTT
V gene: TRBV5-5
D gene: -
clone size: -
J gene: TRBJ1-4

CDR3 protein: CAISERDRPDSPLHF
CDR3 DNA: TGTGCCATCAGTGAGAGGGACAGGCCCGATTCACCCCTCCACTTT
V gene: TRBV10-3
D gene: TRBD1
clone size: few
J gene: TRBJ1-6

CDR3 protein: CASSLEQGSPGELFF
CDR3 DNA: TGTGCCAGCAGCTTAGAGCAGGGGAGCCCCGGGGAGCTGTTTTTT
V gene: TRBV7-2
D gene: -
clone size: -
J gene: TRBJ2-2

CDR3 protein: CASSSPDRNTEAFF
CDR3 DNA: TGTGCCAGCAGTTCCCCGGACAGGAACACTGAAGCTTTCTTT
V gene: TRBV28
D gene: -
clone size: -
J gene: TRBJ1-1

CDR3 protein: CASSGANQPQHF
CDR3 DNA: TGTGCCAGCTCAGGGGCCAATCAGCCCCAGCATTTT
V gene: TRBV18
D gene: -
clone size: -
J gene: TRBJ1-5

CDR3 protein: CASSRRVADYTF
CDR3 DNA: TGTGCCAGCAGCCGACGGGTCGCGGACTACACCTTC
V gene: TRBV7-8
D gene: -
clone size: -
J gene: TRBJ1-2

CDR3 protein: CASSLAQGTNYGYTF
CDR3 DNA: TGTGCCAGCAGCTTGGCGCAGGGAACTAACTATGGCTACACCTTC
V gene: TRBV5-5
D gene: -
clone size: -
J gene: TRBJ1-2

CDR3 protein: CASSPSTANYGYTF
CDR3 DNA: TGTGCCAGCAGCCCCTCCACGGCTAACTATGGCTACACCTTC
V gene: TRBV3-1/TRBV3-2
D gene: -
clone size: -
J gene: TRBJ1-2

CDR3 protein: CASRAVQESNSPLHF
CDR3 DNA: TGTGCCAGCAGGGCCGTACAGGAGAGTAATTCACCCCTCCACTTT
V gene: TRBV2
D gene: -
clone size: -
J gene: TRBJ1-6

CDR3 protein: CASSFLQETQYF
CDR3 DNA: TGCGCCAGCAGCTTTCTACAAGAGACCCAGTACTTC
V gene: TRBV5-1
D gene: -
clone size: -
J gene: TRBJ2-5

CDR3 protein: CASRASGSRSYEQYF
CDR3 DNA: TGTGCTAGCAGGGCTAGCGGGAGTAGGTCCTACGAGCAGTACTTC
V gene: TRBV6-5
D gene: TRBD2
clone size: -
J gene: TRBJ2-7

CDR3 protein: CASGGQGLTGEQYF
CDR3 DNA: TGCGCCAGCGGGGGACAGGGCCTTACCGGGGAGCAGTACTTC
V gene: TRBV5-1
D gene: TRBD1
clone size: many
J gene: TRBJ2-7

CDR3 protein: CASYYLGQSYEQYF
CDR3 DNA: TGTGCCAGTTACTACCTGGGACAGTCCTACGAGCAGTACTTC
V gene: TRBV2
D gene: TRBD1
clone size: -
J gene: TRBJ2-7

CDR3 protein: CASSSVKGYTF
CDR3 DNA: TGTGCCAGCAGTTCGGTGAAAGGCTACACCTTC
V gene: TRBV6-6
D gene: -
clone size: -
J gene: TRBJ1-2

CDR3 protein: CASSQDRAGKNTGELFF
CDR3 DNA: TGCGCCAGCAGCCAGGACCGAGCGGGAAAGAACACCGGGGAGCTGTTTTTT
V gene: TRBV4-3
D gene: TRBD2
clone size: -
J gene: TRBJ2-2

CDR3 protein: CSVEVVRDYETQYF
CDR3 DNA: TGCAGCGTTGAAGTCGTGCGGGACTACGAGACCCAGTACTTC
V gene: TRBV29-1
D gene: TRBD2
clone size: -
J gene: TRBJ2-5

CDR3 protein: CASSVVAVSYNEQFF
CDR3 DNA: TGTGCCAGCAGCGTAGTGGCAGTCTCCTACAATGAGCAGTTCTTC
V gene: TRBV9
D gene: -
clone size: -
J gene: TRBJ2-1

CDR3 protein: CASRRERDQPQHF
CDR3 DNA: TGTGCCAGCAGGCGGGAAAGGGATCAGCCCCAGCATTTT
V gene: TRBV6-5
D gene: -
clone size: -
J gene: TRBJ1-5

CDR3 protein: CASSSTGGVRETQYF
CDR3 DNA: TGTGCCAGCAGCTCGACAGGGGGGGTTCGAGAGACCCAGTACTTC
V gene: TRBV5-6
D gene: TRBD1
clone size: few
J gene: TRBJ2-5

CDR3 protein: CASSLGQGISEQYF
CDR3 DNA: TGTGCCAGCAGCCTGGGACAGGGGATAAGCGAGCAGTACTTC
V gene: TRBV3-1/TRBV3-2
D gene: TRBD1
clone size: -
J gene: TRBJ2-7

CDR3 protein: CASSSQGSEQYF
CDR3 DNA: TGTGCCAGCAGCTCACAGGGGTCCGAGCAGTACTTC
V gene: TRBV5-6
D gene: TRBD1
clone size: few
J gene: TRBJ2-7

CDR3 protein: CASSLASGRTYEQYF
CDR3 DNA: TGTGCCAGCAGCTTGGCTAGCGGGAGGACCTACGAGCAGTACTTC
V gene: TRBV5-5
D gene: TRBD2
clone size: -
J gene: TRBJ2-7

CDR3 protein: CASSIGGEQYF
CDR3 DNA: TGTGCCAGTAGTATCGGGGGCGAGCAGTACTTC
V gene: TRBV19
D gene: -
clone size: -
J gene: TRBJ2-7

CDR3 protein: CASSRFSDTEAFF
CDR3 DNA: TGTGCCAGCAGTCGCTTCTCGGACACTGAAGCTTTCTTT
V gene: TRBV6-5
D gene: -
clone size: -
J gene: TRBJ1-1

CDR3 protein: CASARVRETQYF
CDR3 DNA: TGTGCCAGCGCGCGGGTTAGAGAGACCCAGTACTTC
V gene: TRBV2
D gene: -
clone size: -
J gene: TRBJ2-5

CDR3 protein: CASSRGTAIGEAFF
CDR3 DNA: TGTGCCAGCAGCCGCGGGACAGCAATTGGTGAAGCTTTCTTT
V gene: TRBV5-5
D gene: TRBD1
clone size: -
J gene: TRBJ1-1

CDR3 protein: CSASRASGSGNEQFF
CDR3 DNA: TGCAGTGCTAGTAGGGCTAGCGGGAGTGGCAATGAGCAGTTCTTC
V gene: TRBV20-1
D gene: TRBD2
clone size: -
J gene: TRBJ2-1

CDR3 protein: CASTDGTGVRGYTF
CDR3 DNA: TGTGCCAGTACCGATGGGACAGGGGTGCGGGGCTACACCTTC
V gene: TRBV19
D gene: TRBD1
clone size: -
J gene: TRBJ1-2

CDR3 protein: CASSDGQGAGEKLFF
CDR3 DNA: TGTGCCAGCAGTGACGGACAGGGGGCTGGTGAAAAACTGTTTTTT
V gene: TRBV25-1
D gene: TRBD1
clone size: many
J gene: TRBJ1-4

CDR3 protein: CASKRDRGSGANVLTF
CDR3 DNA: TGTGCCAGCAAGAGAGACAGGGGCTCTGGGGCCAACGTCCTGACTTTC
V gene: TRBV2
D gene: TRBD1
clone size: -
J gene: TRBJ2-6

CDR3 protein: CASSLRDRERQYF
CDR3 DNA: TGTGCCAGCAGTTTACGGGACAGGGAGCGGCAGTACTTC
V gene: TRBV28
D gene: TRBD1
clone size: -
J gene: TRBJ2-7

CDR3 protein: CASSGELVGTAGYGYTF
CDR3 DNA: TGTGCCAGCAGCGGGGAACTGGTTGGGACAGCGGGCTATGGCTACACCTTC
V gene: TRBV11-2
D gene: TRBD1
clone size: -
J gene: TRBJ1-2

CDR3 protein: CATSRDRGHQETQYF
CDR3 DNA: TGTGCCACCAGCAGAGACAGGGGCCACCAAGAGACCCAGTACTTC
V gene: TRBV15
D gene: -
clone size: -
J gene: TRBJ2-5

CDR3 protein: CASSPLRRTLGNEQFF
CDR3 DNA: TGTGCCAGTAGTCCCCTTAGGCGGACTTTAGGAAATGAGCAGTTCTTC
V gene: TRBV19
D gene: -
clone size: few
J gene: TRBJ2-1

CDR3 protein: CASSQTTDKETQYF
CDR3 DNA: TGTGCCAGCTCCCAAACGACTGATAAAGAGACCCAGTACTTC
V gene: TRBV18
D gene: -
clone size: -
J gene: TRBJ2-5

CDR3 protein: CASSHRGAGELFF
CDR3 DNA: TGTGCCAGTAGTCACAGGGGTGCCGGGGAGCTGTTTTTT
V gene: TRBV19
D gene: TRBD1
clone size: -
J gene: TRBJ2-2

CDR3 protein: CASSLFNYGYTF
CDR3 DNA: TGTGCCAGCAGCCTCTTTAACTATGGCTACACCTTC
V gene: TRBV12-3/TRBV12-4
D gene: -
clone size: -
J gene: TRBJ1-2

CDR3 protein: CASSSLDEQYF
CDR3 DNA: TGTGCCAGCAGTTCTCTCGACGAGCAGTACTTC
V gene: TRBV28
D gene: -
clone size: few
J gene: TRBJ2-7

CDR3 protein: CALPAYNSPLHF
CDR3 DNA: TGTGCCCTCCCGGCCTATAATTCACCCCTCCACTTT
V gene: TRBV12-3/TRBV12-4
D gene: -
clone size: -
J gene: TRBJ1-6